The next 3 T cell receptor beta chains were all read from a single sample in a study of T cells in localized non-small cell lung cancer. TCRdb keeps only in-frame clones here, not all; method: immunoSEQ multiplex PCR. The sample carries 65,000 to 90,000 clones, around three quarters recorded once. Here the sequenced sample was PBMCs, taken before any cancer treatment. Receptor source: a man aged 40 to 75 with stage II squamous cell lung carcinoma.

The CDR3 here is CASRPTGSGANVLTF. For the CDR3, the DNA is TGTGCCAGCAGGCCGACAGGGTCTGGGGCCAACGTCCTGACTTTC. The rearrangement joins TRBV6-5 to TRBJ2-6; 7 bases agree with TRBD1. Per germline, CDR1 MNHEY and CDR2 SVGAGI. The V segment lost 6 bases and the J segment 1 base; nucleotides outside the gene matches: 3. This CDR3 contains 15 residues.

The CDR3 loop reads CASSMGSGGESNQPQHF. CDR3 nucleotides: TGTGCCAGTAGTATGGGTTCTGGAGGGGAAAGCAATCAGCCCCAGCATTTT. The rearrangement joins TRBV19 to TRBJ1-5, with TRBD1 as a possible D gene (5 bases). Germline CDR1 reads LNHDA; CDR2 reads SQIVND (reference sequence). Trimming shortened V by 3 bases and J by 1 base, and 16 bases separated the two germline ends. The CDR3 runs to 17 residues.

CDR3 sequence reads: CASSQSTTSYGYTF. The DNA of the CDR3 is TGTGCCAGCAGCCAATCGACCACCTCCTATGGCTACACCTTC. This chain connects TRBV16 to TRBJ1-2; no reliable D call. V gave up 0 bases and J gave up 4 bases, with 9 bases separating them. The germline CDR1 and CDR2 sequences are KGHSY and FQNENV. CDR3 length equals 14 residues.